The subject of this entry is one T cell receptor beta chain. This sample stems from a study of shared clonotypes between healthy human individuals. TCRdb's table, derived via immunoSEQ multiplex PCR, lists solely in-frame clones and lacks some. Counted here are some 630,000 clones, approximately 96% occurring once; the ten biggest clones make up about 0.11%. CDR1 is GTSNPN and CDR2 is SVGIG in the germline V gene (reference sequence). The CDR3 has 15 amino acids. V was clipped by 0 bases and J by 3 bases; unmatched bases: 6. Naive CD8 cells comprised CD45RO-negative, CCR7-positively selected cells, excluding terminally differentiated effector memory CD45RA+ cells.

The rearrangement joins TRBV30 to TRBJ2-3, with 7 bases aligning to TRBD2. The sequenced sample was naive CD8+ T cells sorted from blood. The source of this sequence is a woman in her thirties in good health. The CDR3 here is CAWSVRLADTDTQYF. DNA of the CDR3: TGTGCCTGGAGTGTAAGGCTAGCGGATACAGATACGCAGTATTTT.